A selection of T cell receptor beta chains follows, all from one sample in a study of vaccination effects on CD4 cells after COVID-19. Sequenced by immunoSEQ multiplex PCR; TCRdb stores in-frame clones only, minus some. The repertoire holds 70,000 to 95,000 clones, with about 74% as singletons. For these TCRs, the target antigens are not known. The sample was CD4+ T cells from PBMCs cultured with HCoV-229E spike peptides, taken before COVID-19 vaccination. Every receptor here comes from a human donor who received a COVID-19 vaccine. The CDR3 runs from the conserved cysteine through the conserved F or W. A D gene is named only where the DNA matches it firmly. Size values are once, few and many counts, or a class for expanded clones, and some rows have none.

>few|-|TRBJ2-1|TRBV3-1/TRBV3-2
CASSQEGEGRGREQFF
TGTGCCAGCAGCCAAGAAGGGGAAGGCCGGGGTAGGGAGCAGTTCTTC
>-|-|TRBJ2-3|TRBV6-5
CASSYVGLGRGHTQYF
TGTGCCAGCAGTTACGTGGGGTTGGGCAGGGGACATACGCAGTATTTT
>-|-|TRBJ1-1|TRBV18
CASSPGRGDTEAFF
TGTGCCAGCTCACCGGGGAGGGGCGACACTGAAGCTTTCTTT
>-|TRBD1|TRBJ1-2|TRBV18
CASSTLQGSYGYTF
TGTGCCAGCTCAACTCTACAGGGGAGCTATGGCTACACCTTC
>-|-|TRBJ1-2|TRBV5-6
CASAGGYGNGYTF
TGTGCCAGCGCTGGGGGGTATGGTAATGGCTACACCTTC
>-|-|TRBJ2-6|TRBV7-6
CASSLDGANVLTF
TGTGCCAGCAGCTTAGATGGGGCCAACGTCCTGACTTTC
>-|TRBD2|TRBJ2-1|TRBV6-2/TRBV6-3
CASSYGRGGRNEQFF
TGTGCCAGCAGTTATGGGCGGGGGGGCAGGAATGAGCAGTTCTTC
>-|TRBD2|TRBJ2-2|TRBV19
CASSMGHGRVPGELFF
TGTGCCAGTAGTATGGGGCACGGGAGGGTTCCCGGGGAGCTGTTTTTT
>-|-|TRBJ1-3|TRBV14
CASSQEGGRLGQQKNSGNTIYF
TGTGCCAGCAGCCAAGAGGGAGGGAGGCTAGGACAGCAGAAAAACTCTGGAAACACCATATATTTT
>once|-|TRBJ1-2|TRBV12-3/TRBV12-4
CASSLRENYGYTF
TGTGCCAGCAGTTTACGGGAGAACTATGGCTACACCTTC
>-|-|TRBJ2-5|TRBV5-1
CASSLRGDETQYF
TGCGCCAGCAGCTTGAGAGGGGACGAGACCCAGTACTTC
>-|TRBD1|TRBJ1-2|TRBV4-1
CASSQDGQGANYGYTF
TGCGCCAGCAGCCAAGATGGACAGGGAGCTAACTATGGCTACACCTTC
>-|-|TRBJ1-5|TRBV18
CASSPREGQGGQPQHF
TGTGCCAGCTCACCACGTGAGGGGCAGGGAGGACAGCCCCAGCATTTT
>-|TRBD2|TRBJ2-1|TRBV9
CASSVASGVREQFF
TGTGCCAGCAGCGTGGCTAGCGGGGTACGTGAGCAGTTCTTC
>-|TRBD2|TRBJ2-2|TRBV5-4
CASSLGSAGGTGELFF
TGTGCCAGCAGCTTGGGCTCTGCGGGAGGCACCGGGGAGCTGTTTTTT
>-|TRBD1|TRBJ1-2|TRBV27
CASSPGQGGSYTF
TGTGCCAGCAGTCCGGGACAGGGTGGTAGCTACACCTTC
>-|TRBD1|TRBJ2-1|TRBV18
CASSPTRGQNNEQFF
TGTGCCAGCTCACCTACGAGGGGGCAAAACAATGAGCAGTTCTTC
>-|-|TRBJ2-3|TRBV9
CASSHREGGSTDTQYF
TGTGCCAGCAGCCATCGCGAGGGGGGTAGCACAGATACGCAGTATTTT
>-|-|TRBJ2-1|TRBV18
CASSPPAVAYNEQFF
TGTGCCAGCTCACCACCGGCAGTTGCCTACAATGAGCAGTTCTTC
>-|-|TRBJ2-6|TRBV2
CASTRDGPSGANVLTF
TGTGCCAGCACTCGGGACGGACCCTCTGGGGCCAACGTCCTGACTTTC
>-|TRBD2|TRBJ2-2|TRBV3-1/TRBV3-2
CASSQRILAGGPTGELFF
TGTGCCAGCAGCCAGCGGATTTTAGCGGGGGGGCCTACCGGGGAGCTGTTTTTT
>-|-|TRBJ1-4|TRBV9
CASSLRQDGNEKLFF
TGTGCCAGCAGCCTCCGACAGGACGGGAATGAAAAACTGTTTTTT
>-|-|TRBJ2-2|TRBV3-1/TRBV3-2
CASSQDLGVGKTGELFF
TGTGCCAGCAGCCAAGATTTGGGTGTTGGGAAGACCGGGGAGCTGTTTTTT
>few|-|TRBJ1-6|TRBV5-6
CASSLAADTYNSPLHF
TGTGCCAGCAGCTTGGCCGCCGATACCTATAATTCACCCCTCCACTTT
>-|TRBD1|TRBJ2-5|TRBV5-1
CASSYDRVEETQYF
TGCGCCAGCAGTTATGACAGGGTTGAAGAGACCCAGTACTTC
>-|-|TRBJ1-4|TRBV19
CASSKNSKNEKLFF
TGTGCCAGTAGTAAAAACTCGAAAAATGAAAAACTGTTTTTT
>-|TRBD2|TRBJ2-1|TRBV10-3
CAISLGAGGPYEQFF
TGTGCCATCAGTTTGGGAGCGGGGGGGCCCTATGAGCAGTTCTTC
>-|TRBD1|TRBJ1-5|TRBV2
CASSPQGQGNQPQHF
TGTGCCAGCAGTCCCCAGGGACAGGGTAATCAGCCCCAGCATTTT
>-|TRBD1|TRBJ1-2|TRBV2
CASSKGQGATYGYTF
TGTGCCAGCAGTAAGGGACAGGGGGCGACCTATGGCTACACCTTC
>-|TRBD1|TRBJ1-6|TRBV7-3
CASSIQGASNSPLHF
TGTGCCAGCAGTATTCAGGGGGCAAGTAATTCACCCCTCCACTTT
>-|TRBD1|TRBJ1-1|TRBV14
CASSQPGTGRTEAFF
TGTGCCAGCAGCCAACCCGGGACAGGGAGGACTGAAGCTTTCTTT
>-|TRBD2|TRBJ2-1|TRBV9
CASSVTPGTSGASSYNEQFF
TGTGCCAGCAGCGTCACACCAGGGACTAGCGGGGCCAGCTCCTACAATGAGCAGTTCTTC
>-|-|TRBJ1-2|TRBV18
CASSPTYRDGYTF
TGTGCCAGCTCACCTACTTACAGGGATGGCTACACCTTC
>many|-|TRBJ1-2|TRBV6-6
CASRSGGGYTF
TGTGCCAGCAGATCAGGTGGTGGCTACACCTTC
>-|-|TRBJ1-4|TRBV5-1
CASSLDTFATNEKLFF
TGCGCCAGCAGCTTGGACACTTTTGCAACTAATGAAAAACTGTTTTTT
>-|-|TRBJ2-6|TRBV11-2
CASSLVGGGANVLTF
TGTGCCAGCAGCTTAGTGGGGGGAGGGGCCAACGTCCTGACTTTC
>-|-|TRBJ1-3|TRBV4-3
CASSQDWGSGNTIYF
TGCGCCAGCAGCCAAGACTGGGGCTCTGGAAACACCATATATTTT
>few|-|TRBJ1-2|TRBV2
CASSVQGSYGYTF
TGTGCCAGCAGTGTGCAGGGTAGCTATGGCTACACCTTC
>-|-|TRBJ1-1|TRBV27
CATIRAGANTEAFF
TGTGCCACCATCCGGGCAGGTGCGAACACTGAAGCTTTCTTT
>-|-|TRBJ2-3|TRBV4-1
CASSRLQGTGTDTQYF
TGCGCCAGCAGCCGCCTACAGGGGACTGGCACAGATACGCAGTATTTT
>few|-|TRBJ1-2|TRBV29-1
CSVGKGRNYGYTF
TGCAGCGTTGGGAAGGGGCGGAACTATGGCTACACCTTC
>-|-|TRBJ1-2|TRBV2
CASSVRGDGGTLNYGYTF
TGTGCCAGCAGTGTTCGTGGGGACGGAGGAACGCTTAACTATGGCTACACCTTC
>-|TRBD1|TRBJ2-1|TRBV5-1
CASSLLTGGLNEQFF
TGCGCCAGCAGCTTGTTGACAGGGGGGTTGAATGAGCAGTTCTTC
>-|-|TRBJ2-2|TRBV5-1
CASGPLWTSRATGELFF
TGCGCCAGCGGACCCCTATGGACATCGAGGGCCACCGGGGAGCTGTTTTTT
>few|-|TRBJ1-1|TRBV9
CASSRGQARNTEAFF
TGTGCCAGCAGCAGAGGACAAGCGAGGAACACTGAAGCTTTCTTT
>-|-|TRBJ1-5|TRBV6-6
CASRGSNQPQHF
TGTGCCAGCAGGGGTTCCAATCAGCCCCAGCATTTT
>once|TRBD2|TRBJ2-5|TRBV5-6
CASSWGGTTGAETQYF
TGTGCCAGCAGCTGGGGGGGGACTACTGGGGCGGAGACCCAGTACTTC
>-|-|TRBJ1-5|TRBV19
CASSIETNQPQHF
TGTGCCAGTAGTATAGAGACTAATCAGCCCCAGCATTTT
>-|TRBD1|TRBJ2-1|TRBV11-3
CASSSGGRIDEQFF
TGTGCCAGCAGTTCAGGGGGTCGAATCGATGAGCAGTTCTTC
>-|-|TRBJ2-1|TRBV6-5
CASSQDYSYNEQFF
TGTGCCAGCAGCCAGGACTACTCCTACAATGAGCAGTTCTTC